The clone carrying this TCR beta chain was picked up many times. The record originates from a study of blood T cell repertoires in COVID-19. Overall study context: The United States, Italy and Spain were the sources of the acute and convalescent COVID-19 samples. T cells, B-cell-depleted T cells, or PBMCs provided the cDNA or gDNA that served as material.

As originally analysed: Amplification of reference gene primers was used by the study to estimate nucleated cell counts. Assay: immunoSEQ multiplex PCR; the TCRdb copy retains only in-frame clones and omits some. V and J calls and clone size come straight from that table; D and trimming were deduced from the DNA. Among about 160,000 clones listed, approximately 85% were seen once. The CDR3 contains 15 residues. Germline V lookup: CDR1 MDHEN, CDR2 SYDVKM. V lost 8 bases, J lost 0 bases, and 3 bases stayed unmatched. The receptor comes from a man older than 75 with COVID-19, enrolled during active disease. Input material: peripheral blood. V gene TRBV28 combines with J gene TRBJ2-2; 10 bases align to TRBD2. The CDR3 coding sequence is TGTGCCAGCGGAACTAGCGGGGCGAACACCGGGGAGCTGTTTTTT. This codes for CASGTSGANTGELFF.